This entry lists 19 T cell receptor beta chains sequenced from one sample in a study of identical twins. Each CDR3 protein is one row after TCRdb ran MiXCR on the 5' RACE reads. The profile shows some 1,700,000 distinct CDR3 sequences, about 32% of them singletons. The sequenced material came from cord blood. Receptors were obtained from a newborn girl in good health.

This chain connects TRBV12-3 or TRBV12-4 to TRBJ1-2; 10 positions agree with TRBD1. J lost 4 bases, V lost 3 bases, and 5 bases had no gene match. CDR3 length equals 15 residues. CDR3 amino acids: CASSFVTGGAYGYTF. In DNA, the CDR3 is TGTGCCAGCAGTTTCGTGACAGGGGGCGCCTATGGCTACACCTTC.

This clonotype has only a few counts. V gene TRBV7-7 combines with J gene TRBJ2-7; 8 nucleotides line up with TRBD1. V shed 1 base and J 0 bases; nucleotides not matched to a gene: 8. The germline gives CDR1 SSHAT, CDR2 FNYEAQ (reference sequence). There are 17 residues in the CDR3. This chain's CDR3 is CASSLGRPGQGSYEQYF. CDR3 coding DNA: TGTGCCAGCAGCTTAGGTAGGCCCGGACAGGGCTCCTACGAGCAGTACTTC.

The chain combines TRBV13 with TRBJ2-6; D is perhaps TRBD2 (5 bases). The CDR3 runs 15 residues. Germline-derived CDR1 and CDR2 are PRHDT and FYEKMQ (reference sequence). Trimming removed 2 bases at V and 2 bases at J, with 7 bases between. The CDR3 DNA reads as TGTGCCAGCAGCTTACGGGATACTGGGGCCAACGTCCTGACTTTC. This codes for CASSLRDTGANVLTF.

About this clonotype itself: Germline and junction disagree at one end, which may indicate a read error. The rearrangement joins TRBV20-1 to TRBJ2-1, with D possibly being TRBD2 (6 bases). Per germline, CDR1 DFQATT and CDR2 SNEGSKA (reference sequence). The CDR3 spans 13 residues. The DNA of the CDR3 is TGCGGTGCTAGAGAAGCGGGTCGAAATGAGCAGTTCTTC. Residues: CGAREAGRNEQFF.

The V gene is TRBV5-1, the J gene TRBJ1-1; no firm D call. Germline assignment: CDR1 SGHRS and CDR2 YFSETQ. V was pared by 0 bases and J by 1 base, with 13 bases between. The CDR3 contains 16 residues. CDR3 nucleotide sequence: TGCGCCAGCAGCTTGGAACCCCGGGCCAAGAACACTGAAGCTTTCTTT. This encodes CASSLEPRAKNTEAFF.

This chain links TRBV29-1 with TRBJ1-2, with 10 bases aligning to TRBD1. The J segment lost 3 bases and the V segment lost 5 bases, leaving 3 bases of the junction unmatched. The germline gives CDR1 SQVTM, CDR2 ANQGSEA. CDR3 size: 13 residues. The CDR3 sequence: CSVSDRGDYGYTF. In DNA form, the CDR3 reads TGCAGCGTTTCGGACAGGGGGGACTATGGCTACACCTTC.

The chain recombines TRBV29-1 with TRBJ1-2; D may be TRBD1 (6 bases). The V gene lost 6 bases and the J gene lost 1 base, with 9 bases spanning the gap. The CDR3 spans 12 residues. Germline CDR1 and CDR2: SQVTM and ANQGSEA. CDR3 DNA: TGCAGCGTGGGGGGCCATAACTATGGCTACACCTTC. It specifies CSVGGHNYGYTF.

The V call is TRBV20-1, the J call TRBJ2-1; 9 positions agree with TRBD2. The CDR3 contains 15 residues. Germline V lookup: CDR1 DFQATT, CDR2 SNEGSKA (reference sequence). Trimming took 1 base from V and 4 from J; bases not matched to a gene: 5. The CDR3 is CSARGSREGYNEQFF. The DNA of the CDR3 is TGCAGTGCTAGAGGGTCGCGGGAGGGGTACAATGAGCAGTTCTTC.

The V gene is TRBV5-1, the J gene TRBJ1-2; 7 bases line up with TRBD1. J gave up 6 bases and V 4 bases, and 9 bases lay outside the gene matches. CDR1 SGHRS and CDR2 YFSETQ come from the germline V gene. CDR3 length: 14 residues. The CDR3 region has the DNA TGCGCCAGCAGCCCGGACAAGGGGGCGGATGGCTACACCTTC. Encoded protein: CASSPDKGADGYTF.

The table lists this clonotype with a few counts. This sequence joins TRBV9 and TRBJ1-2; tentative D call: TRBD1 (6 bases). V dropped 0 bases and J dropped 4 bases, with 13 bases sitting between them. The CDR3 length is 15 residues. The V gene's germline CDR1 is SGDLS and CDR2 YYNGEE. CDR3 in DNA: TGTGCCAGCAGCGTAGCGGGGGCCGGGGGCTATGGCTACACCTTC. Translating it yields CASSVAGAGGYGYTF. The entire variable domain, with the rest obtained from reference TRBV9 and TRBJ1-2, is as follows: DSGVTQTPKHLITATGQRVTLRCSPRSGDLSVYWYQQSLDQGLQFLIQYYNGEERAKGNILERFSAQQFPDLHSELNLSSLELGDSALYFCASSVAGAGGYGYTFGSGTRLTVV.

The CDR3, as DNA: TGTGCCAGCAACCGACAAATGAACACTGAAGCTTTCTTT. Its translation: CASNRQMNTEAFF. The chain combines TRBV7-2 with TRBJ1-1, with D unclear. CDR1 is SGHTA, CDR2 FQGNSA, per germline. V dropped 7 bases and J dropped 0 bases, with 9 bases sitting between them. This CDR3 region has 13 residues.

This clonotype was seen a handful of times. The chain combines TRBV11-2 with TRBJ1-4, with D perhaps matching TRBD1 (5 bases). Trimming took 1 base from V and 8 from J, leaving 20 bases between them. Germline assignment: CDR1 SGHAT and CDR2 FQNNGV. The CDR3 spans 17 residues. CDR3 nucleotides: TGTGCCAGCAGCTTAGCTCCTCGAGGCAGGGTGGAAGAAAAACTGTTTTTT. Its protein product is CASSLAPRGRVEEKLFF.

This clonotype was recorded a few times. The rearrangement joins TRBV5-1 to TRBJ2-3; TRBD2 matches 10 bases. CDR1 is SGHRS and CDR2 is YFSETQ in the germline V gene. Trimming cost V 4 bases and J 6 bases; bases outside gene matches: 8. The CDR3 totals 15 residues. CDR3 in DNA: TGCGCCAGCAGCACCTTAGCGGGGGGCGGGGATACGCAGTATTTT. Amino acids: CASSTLAGGGDTQYF.

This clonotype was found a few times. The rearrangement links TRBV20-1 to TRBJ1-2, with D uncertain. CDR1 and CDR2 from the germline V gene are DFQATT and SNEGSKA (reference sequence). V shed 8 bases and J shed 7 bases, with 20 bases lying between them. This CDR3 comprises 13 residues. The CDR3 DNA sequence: TGCAGTTCCCCTTCCCCCAGAGAAACTGGCTACACCTTC. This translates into CSSPSPRETGYTF.

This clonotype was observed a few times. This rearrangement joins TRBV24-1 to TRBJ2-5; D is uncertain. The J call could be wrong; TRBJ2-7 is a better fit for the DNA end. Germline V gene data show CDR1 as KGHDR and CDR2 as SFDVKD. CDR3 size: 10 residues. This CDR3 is CATSVYEQYF. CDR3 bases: TGTGCCACCAGTGTTTACGAGCAGTACTTC.

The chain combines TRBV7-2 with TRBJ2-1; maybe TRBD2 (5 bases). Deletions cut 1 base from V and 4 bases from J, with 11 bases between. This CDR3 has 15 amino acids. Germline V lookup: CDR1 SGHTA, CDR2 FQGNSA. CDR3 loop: CASSLVQRWYNEQFF. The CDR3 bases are TGTGCCAGCAGCTTAGTTCAGCGGTGGTACAATGAGCAGTTCTTC.

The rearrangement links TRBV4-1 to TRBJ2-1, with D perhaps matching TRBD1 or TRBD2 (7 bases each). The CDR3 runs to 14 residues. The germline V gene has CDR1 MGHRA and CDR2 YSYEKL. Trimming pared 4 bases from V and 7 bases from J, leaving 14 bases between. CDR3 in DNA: TGCGCCAGCAGCCTTGACAGGGAGGGGAATGAGCAGTTCTTC. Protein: CASSLDREGNEQFF.

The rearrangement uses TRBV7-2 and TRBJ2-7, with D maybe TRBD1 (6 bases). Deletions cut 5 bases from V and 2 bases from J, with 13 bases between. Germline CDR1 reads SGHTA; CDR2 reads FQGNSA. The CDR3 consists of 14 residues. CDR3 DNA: TGTGCCAGCAGCACCCGGACAGAAACCTACGAGCAGTACTTC. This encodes CASSTRTETYEQYF.

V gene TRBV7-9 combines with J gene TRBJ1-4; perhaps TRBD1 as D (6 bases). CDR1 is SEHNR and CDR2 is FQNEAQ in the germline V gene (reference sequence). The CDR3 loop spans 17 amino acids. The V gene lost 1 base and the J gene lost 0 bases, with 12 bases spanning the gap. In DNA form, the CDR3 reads TGTGCCAGCAGCTTAGGAGCCCCAGGGGCAACTAATGAAAAACTGTTTTTT. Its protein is CASSLGAPGATNEKLFF.